Following are 10 T cell receptor beta chains from one sample sequenced in a study of blood T cell repertoires in COVID-19. The data were produced by immunoSEQ multiplex PCR, yet TCRdb's version contains in-frame clones alone and is incomplete. The sample consists of a few hundred thousand clones, around 90% of them appearing once. The sequenced material came from peripheral blood. These receptors were taken from a woman aged 60-70 years with COVID-19, enrolled during active disease.

The chain couples TRBV18 to TRBJ1-2; 9 positions agree with TRBD1. Germline trimming cut 4 bases from V and 2 bases from J; bases unmatched to any gene: 14. The CDR3 runs to 18 residues. CDR1 and CDR2 from the germline V gene are KGHSH and LQKENI. The CDR3 region is CASSLSSPGQGANYGYTF. DNA for the CDR3: TGTGCCAGCTCACTTTCGTCACCGGGACAGGGAGCCAACTATGGCTACACCTTC.

This rearrangement joins TRBV7-9 to TRBJ2-1, with TRBD1 identical over 8 bases. V was pared by 5 bases and J by 8 bases, with 5 bases of the junction left unmatched. The CDR3 runs to 13 residues. Germline CDR1 reads SEHNR; CDR2 reads FQNEAQ (reference sequence). CDR3 nucleotide sequence: TGTGCCAGCAGCCGGCAGGGGGCATATGAGCAGTTCTTC. Residues: CASSRQGAYEQFF.

V gene TRBV19 combines with J gene TRBJ1-1; D unresolved. There are 12 residues in the CDR3. The ends were cut back, 3 bases at V and 10 bases at J, with 12 bases in the middle. Germline V CDR1 and CDR2: LNHDA, SQIVND (reference sequence). The CDR3 DNA reads as TGTGCCAGTAGTATCTCCTTCCCCGGAGCTTTCTTT. It encodes CASSISFPGAFF.

The V and J genes are TRBV5-6 and TRBJ2-1, with D perhaps matching TRBD2 (7 bases). Germline V gives CDR1 SGHDT, CDR2 YYEEEE. V shed 2 bases and J shed 1 base, with 13 bases lying between them. The CDR3 has 16 amino acids. The CDR3 nucleotides read TGTGCCAGCAGCTTTGGGGGGGCGGGTTCCTACAATGAGCAGTTCTTC. Translated: CASSFGGAGSYNEQFF.

V and J are TRBV28 and TRBJ1-1; D is perhaps TRBD1 (6 bases). The CDR3 is 17 residues long. The V gene lost 3 bases and the J gene lost 1 base, with 18 bases spanning the gap. Germline CDR1 reads MDHEN; CDR2 reads SYDVKM. The CDR3 coding sequence is TGTGCCAGCAGTTTGCTCTCCTCAGGGGCCCAGAACACTGAAGCTTTCTTT. Its translation is CASSLLSSGAQNTEAFF.

This clone has just one count. The chain carries TRBV5-6 and TRBJ1-6; D gene uncertain. The ends were cut back, 6 bases at V and 9 bases at J, with 16 bases in the middle. Germline lookup yields CDR1 SGHDT and CDR2 YYEEEE. This CDR3 is built from 14 residues. This CDR3 reads CASTGTHSSSPLHF. The CDR3 DNA is TGTGCCAGCACCGGTACCCATAGCTCTTCACCCCTCCACTTT.

The chain links TRBV4-1 to TRBJ2-4; a possible D gene is TRBD1 (6 bases). This CDR3 comprises 16 residues. The germline V and J ends were trimmed by 3 bases and 3 bases, with 15 bases remaining between them. Germline assignment: CDR1 MGHRA and CDR2 YSYEKL. Here the CDR3 DNA reads TGCGCCAGCAGCCAGATCACAGGGTATGGCAAAAACATTCAGTACTTC. It yields the protein CASSQITGYGKNIQYF.

V usage is TRBV20-1 and J usage is TRBJ2-2; TRBD1 matches 7 bases. V gave up 4 bases and J gave up 4 bases; unmatched junction bases: 12. From germline, CDR1 is DFQATT and CDR2 SNEGSKA (reference sequence). The CDR3 has 16 residues. DNA of the CDR3: TGCAGTGCTATTGACAGGGTTATCGGTGCCACCGGGGAGCTGTTTTTT. It codes for CSAIDRVIGATGELFF.

This rearrangement joins TRBV11-2 to TRBJ2-1, with 9 bases that match TRBD1. The V and J ends lost 5 bases and 6 bases, in that order; junction bases with no gene match: 5. This CDR3 region has 14 residues. The germline CDR1 and CDR2 sequences are SGHAT and FQNNGV. The CDR3 here is CASSHRTGVNEQFF. CDR3 coding DNA: TGTGCCAGCAGCCACAGGACAGGGGTCAATGAGCAGTTCTTC.

The chain has TRBV10-3 and TRBJ2-3; possible D gene TRBD2, 5 bases. Germline V CDR1 and CDR2: ENHRY, SYGVKD. V was clipped by 2 bases and J by 4 bases, with 16 bases between them. The CDR3 sequence is 16 residues long. The CDR3 is CAISEPRKWGADTQYF. The CDR3, as DNA: TGTGCCATCAGTGAGCCCAGAAAGTGGGGAGCAGATACGCAGTATTTT.